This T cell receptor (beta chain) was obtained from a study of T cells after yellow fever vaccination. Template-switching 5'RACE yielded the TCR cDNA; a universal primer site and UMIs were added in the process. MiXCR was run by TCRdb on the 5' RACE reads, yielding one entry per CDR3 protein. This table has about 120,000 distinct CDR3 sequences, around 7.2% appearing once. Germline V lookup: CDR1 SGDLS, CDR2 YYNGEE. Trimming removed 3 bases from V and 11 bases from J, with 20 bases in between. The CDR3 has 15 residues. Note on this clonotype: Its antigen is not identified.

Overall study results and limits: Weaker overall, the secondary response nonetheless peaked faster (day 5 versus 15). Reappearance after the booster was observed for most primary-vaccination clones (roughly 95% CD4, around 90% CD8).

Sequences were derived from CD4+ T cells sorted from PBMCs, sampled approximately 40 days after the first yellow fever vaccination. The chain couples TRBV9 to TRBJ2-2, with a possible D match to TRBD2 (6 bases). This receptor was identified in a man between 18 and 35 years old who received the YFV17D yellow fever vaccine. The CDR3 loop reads CASSARGTVGGELFF. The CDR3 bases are TGTGCCAGCAGCGCCCGGGGGACGGTTGGTGGCGAGCTGTTTTTT.